Included here is one T cell receptor (beta chain) sequence, with context. This sample is drawn from a study of T cell repertoires and Cas9 in healthy adults. As for the study in general: CD4 and CD8 compartments: SpCas9-reactive T cells profiled for potency, cytotoxicity, lineage.

TCRdb's table, derived via immunoSEQ multiplex PCR, lists solely in-frame clones and lacks some. Of 20,000 to 25,000 clones listed, 75% to 95% are singletons. This sequence originates from a human donor in good health. The sample taken for sequencing was CD4+ effector T cells (CD127+, CD25-, CD137-, CD154-) from PBMCs; culture status not recorded.

Here the CDR3 reads CASSVSGTLQETQYF. CDR3 nucleotide sequence: TGTGCCAGCAGCGTCTCCGGGACACTCCAAGAGACCCAGTACTTC. This chain uses TRBV5-4 with TRBJ2-5, with a tentative D call TRBD1 (6 bases). The CDR3 runs to 15 residues. Germline V lookup: CDR1 SGHNT, CDR2 YYREEE (reference sequence). Trimming pared 4 bases from V and 1 base from J, leaving 14 bases between.